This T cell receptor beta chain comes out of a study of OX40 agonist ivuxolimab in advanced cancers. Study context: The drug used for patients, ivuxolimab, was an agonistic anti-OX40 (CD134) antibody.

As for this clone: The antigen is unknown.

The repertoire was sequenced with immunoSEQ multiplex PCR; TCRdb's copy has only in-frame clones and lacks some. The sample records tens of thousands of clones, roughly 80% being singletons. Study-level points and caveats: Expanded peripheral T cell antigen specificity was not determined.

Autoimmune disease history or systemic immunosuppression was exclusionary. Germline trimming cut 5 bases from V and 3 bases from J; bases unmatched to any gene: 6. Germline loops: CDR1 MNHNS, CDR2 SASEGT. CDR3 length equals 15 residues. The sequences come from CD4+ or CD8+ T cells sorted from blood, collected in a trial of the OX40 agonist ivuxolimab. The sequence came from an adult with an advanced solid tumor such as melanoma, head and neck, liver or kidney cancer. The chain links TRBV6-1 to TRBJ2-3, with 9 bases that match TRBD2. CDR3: CASSLLAGATDTQYF. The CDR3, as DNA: TGTGCCAGCAGTTTACTAGCGGGCGCGACAGATACGCAGTATTTT.